The 2 T cell receptor beta chains reported below all come from one sample, sequenced in a study of shared clonotypes between healthy human individuals. Generated by immunoSEQ multiplex PCR, the TCRdb table keeps only in-frame clones and is missing some. The sample lists about 1.1 million clones; 60% to 80% were seen once. Specimen: memory CD4+ T cells from PBMCs. Subset here: CD45RA-negative fraction. The receptors come from a man aged 18 to 30 in good health. Some clones in this sample may be carry-over from other donors' samples.

The rearrangement links TRBV27 to TRBJ1-2, with 7 bases lining up with TRBD1. Germline-derived CDR1 and CDR2 are MNHEY and SMNVEV (reference sequence). The CDR3 totals 12 residues. The J segment lost 8 bases and the V segment lost 6 bases, leaving 6 bases of the junction unmatched. CDR3 region: CASRSQGEGYTF. The CDR3 bases are TGTGCCAGCAGATCCCAGGGGGAAGGCTACACCTTC.

This clone showed up many times. The sample has other DNA sequences that encode this CDR3 too. The chain uses TRBV30 and TRBJ1-5; perhaps TRBD1 as D (5 bases). CDR1 and CDR2 (germline): GTSNPN, SVGIG (reference sequence). The length of the CDR3 is 13 residues. The V end lost 4 bases, the J end lost 3 bases, and 10 bases lay between the germline ends. The chain's CDR3 is CAWMGGDNQPQHF. CDR3 sequence (DNA): TGTGCCTGGATGGGGGGAGACAATCAGCCCCAGCATTTT.